The sequence of this TCR beta chain was determined in a study of shared clonotypes between healthy human individuals. Study details: Two women and a few men aged 18 to 49 made up the donors.

Only in-frame clones appear in the TCRdb table, and some are missing; sequencing was by immunoSEQ multiplex PCR. The table lists around 2,000,000 clones, about 95% of them singletons. Trimming removed 0 bases at V and 3 bases at J, with 9 bases between. This CDR3 is 14 amino acids long. CDR1 is SGDLS, CDR2 YYNGEE, per germline. Naive-designated CD8 cells lacked CD45RO, were positively enriched for CCR7, and omitted terminally differentiated effector memory CD45RA+ cells. The rearrangement joins TRBV9 to TRBJ2-5, with D maybe TRBD2 (6 bases). The material sequenced was naive CD8+ T cells sorted from blood. This clonotype was obtained from a man aged 18 to 29 in good health. This chain's CDR3 is CASSVDGSEETQYF. The CDR3 DNA reads TGTGCCAGCAGCGTAGACGGGAGCGAAGAGACCCAGTACTTC. Supplemented by reference TRBV9 and TRBJ2-5, the full variable domain reads DSGVTQTPKHLITATGQRVTLRCSPRSGDLSVYWYQQSLDQGLQFLIQYYNGEERAKGNILERFSAQQFPDLHSELNLSSLELGDSALYFCASSVDGSEETQYFGPGTRLLVL.